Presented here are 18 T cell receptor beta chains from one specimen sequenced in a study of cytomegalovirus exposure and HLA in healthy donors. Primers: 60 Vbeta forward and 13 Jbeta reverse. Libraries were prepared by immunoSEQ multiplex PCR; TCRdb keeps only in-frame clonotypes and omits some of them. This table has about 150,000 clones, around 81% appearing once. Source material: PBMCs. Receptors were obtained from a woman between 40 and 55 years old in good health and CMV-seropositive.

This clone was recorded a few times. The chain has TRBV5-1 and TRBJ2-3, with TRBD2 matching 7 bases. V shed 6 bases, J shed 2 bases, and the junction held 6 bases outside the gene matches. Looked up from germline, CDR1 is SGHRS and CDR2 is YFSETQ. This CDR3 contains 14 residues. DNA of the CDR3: TGCGCCAGCAAAGGCGGGAGCCCCACAGATACGCAGTATTTT. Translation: CASKGGSPTDTQYF.

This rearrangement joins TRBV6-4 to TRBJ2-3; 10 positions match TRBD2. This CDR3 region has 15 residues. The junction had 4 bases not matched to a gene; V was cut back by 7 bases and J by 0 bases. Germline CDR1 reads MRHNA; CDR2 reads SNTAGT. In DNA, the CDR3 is TGTGCCAGCAAAATGACTAGCGGGAGCACAGATACGCAGTATTTT. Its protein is CASKMTSGSTDTQYF.

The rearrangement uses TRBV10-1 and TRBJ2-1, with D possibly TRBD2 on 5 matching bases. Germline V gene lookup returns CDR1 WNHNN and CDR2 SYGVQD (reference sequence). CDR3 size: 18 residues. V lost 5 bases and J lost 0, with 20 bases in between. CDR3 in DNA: TGCGCCAGCAGTCACGCGCGGGTTGGGGTTCGCTCCTACAATGAGCAGTTCTTC. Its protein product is CASSHARVGVRSYNEQFF.

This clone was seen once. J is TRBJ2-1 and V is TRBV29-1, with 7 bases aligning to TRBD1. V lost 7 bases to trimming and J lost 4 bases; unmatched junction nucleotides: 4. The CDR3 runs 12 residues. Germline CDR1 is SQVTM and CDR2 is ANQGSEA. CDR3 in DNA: TGCAGCGGGGGACAGAATTACAATGAGCAGTTCTTC. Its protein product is CSGGQNYNEQFF.

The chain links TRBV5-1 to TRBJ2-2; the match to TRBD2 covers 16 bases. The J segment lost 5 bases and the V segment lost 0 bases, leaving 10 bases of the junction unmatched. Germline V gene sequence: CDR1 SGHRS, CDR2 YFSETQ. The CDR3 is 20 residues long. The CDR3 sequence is CASSLGGTSGRAVKTGELFF. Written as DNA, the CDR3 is TGCGCCAGCAGCTTGGGCGGGACTAGCGGGAGGGCGGTGAAAACCGGGGAGCTGTTTTTT.

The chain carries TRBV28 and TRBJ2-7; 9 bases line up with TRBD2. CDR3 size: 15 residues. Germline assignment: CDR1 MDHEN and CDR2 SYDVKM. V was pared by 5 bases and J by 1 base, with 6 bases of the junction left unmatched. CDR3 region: CASSVILAGSYEQYF. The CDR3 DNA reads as TGTGCCAGCAGTGTGATCCTAGCGGGGTCCTACGAGCAGTACTTC.

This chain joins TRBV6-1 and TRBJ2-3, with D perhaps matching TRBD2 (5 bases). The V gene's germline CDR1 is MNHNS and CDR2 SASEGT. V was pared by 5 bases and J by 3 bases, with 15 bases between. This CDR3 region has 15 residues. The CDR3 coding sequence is TGTGCCAGCAGTTCGGAGGAAGGCTTTACAGATACGCAGTATTTT. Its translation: CASSSEEGFTDTQYF.

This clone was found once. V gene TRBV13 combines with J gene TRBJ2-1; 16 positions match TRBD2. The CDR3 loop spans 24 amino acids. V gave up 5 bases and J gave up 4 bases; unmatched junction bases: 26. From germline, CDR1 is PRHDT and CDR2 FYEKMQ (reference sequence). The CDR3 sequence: CASSLMKGLAGGPGLLVGYNEQFF. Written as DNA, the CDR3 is TGTGCCAGCAGCCTAATGAAGGGACTAGCGGGAGGGCCGGGTCTTTTAGTTGGGTACAATGAGCAGTTCTTC. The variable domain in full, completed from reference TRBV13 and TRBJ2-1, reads AAGVIQSPRHLIKEKRETATLKCYPIPRHDTVYWYQQGPGQDPQFLISFYEKMQSDKGSIPDRFSAQQFSDYHSELNMSSLELGDSALYFCASSLMKGLAGGPGLLVGYNEQFFGPGTRLTVL.

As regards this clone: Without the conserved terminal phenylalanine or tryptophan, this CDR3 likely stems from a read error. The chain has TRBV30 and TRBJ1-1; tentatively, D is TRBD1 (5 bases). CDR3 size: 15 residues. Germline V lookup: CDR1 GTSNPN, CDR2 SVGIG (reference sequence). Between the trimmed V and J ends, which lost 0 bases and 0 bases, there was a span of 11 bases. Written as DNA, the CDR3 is TGTGCCTGGAGTGTCCAGGGCACTTTGAACACTGAAGCTTTCCTT. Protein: CAWSVQGTLNTEAFL.

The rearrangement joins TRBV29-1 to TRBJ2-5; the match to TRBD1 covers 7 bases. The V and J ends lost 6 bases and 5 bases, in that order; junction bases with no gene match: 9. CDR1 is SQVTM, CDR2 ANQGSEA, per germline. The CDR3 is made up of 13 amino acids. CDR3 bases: TGCAGCGTCCTAGACAGGGTCCTGGAGACCCAGTACTTC. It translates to CSVLDRVLETQYF.

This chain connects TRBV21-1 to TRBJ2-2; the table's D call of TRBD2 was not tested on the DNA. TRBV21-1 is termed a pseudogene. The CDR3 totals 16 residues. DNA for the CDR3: TGTGCCAGCCCCAAAACACTAGCGGGAGGCTCCGGGGAGCTGTTTTTT. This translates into CASPKTLAGGSGELFF.

The CDR3 here is CATSSPETDYSYEQYF. CDR3 nucleotide sequence: TGTGCCACCAGCAGCCCTGAAACAGACTACTCCTACGAGCAGTACTTC. The gene calls are TRBV15 and TRBJ2-7, with D tentatively TRBD2 (5 bases). Germline V lookup: CDR1 LNHNV, CDR2 YYDKDF (reference sequence). The V end was cut by 3 bases, the J end by 0 bases, with 15 bases between. The CDR3 is 16 amino acids.

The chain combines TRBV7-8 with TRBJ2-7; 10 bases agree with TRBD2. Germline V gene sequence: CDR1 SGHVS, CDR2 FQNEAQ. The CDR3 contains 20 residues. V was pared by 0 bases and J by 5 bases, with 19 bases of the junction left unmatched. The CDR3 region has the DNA TGTGCCAGCAGCTTAGCGCGGGTTAGAGGGAAGCGGGAGGGCCTCCACGAGCAGTACTTC. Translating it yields CASSLARVRGKREGLHEQYF.

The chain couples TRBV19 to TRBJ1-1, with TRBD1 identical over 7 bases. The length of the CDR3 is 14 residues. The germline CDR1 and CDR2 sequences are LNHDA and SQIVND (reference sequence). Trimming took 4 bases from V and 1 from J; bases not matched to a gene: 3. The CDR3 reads CASSRRTGNTEAFF. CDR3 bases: TGTGCCAGTAGTAGGCGGACAGGGAACACTGAAGCTTTCTTT.

The CDR3 here is CASTRDRGFLGEQFF. CDR3 DNA sequence: TGTGCCAGCACCCGGGACAGGGGATTTTTGGGTGAGCAGTTCTTC. This chain uses TRBV7-9 with TRBJ2-1, with 10 bases identical to TRBD1. The CDR3 runs to 15 residues. V shed 7 bases and J 9 bases; nucleotides not matched to a gene: 12. CDR1 and CDR2 (germline): SEHNR, FQNEAQ (reference sequence). The complete variable domain, with remaining parts taken from reference TRBV7-9 and TRBJ2-1, reads DTGVSQNPRHKITKRGQNVTFRCDPISEHNRLYWYRQTLGQGPEFLTYFQNEAQLEKSRLLSDRFSAERPKGSFSTLEIQRTEQGDSAMYLCASTRDRGFLGEQFFGPGTRLTVL.

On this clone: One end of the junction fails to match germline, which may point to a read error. The CDR3 sequence: CASSKASGTLTTGELFF. The CDR3 DNA reads as TGTGCCAGCAGTAAAGCCTCCGGGACACTTACTACCGGGGAGCTGTTTTTT. The chain is built from TRBV2 and TRBJ2-2, with a tentative D call TRBD1 (6 bases). This CDR3 region has 17 residues. From germline, CDR1 is SNHLY and CDR2 FYNNEI.

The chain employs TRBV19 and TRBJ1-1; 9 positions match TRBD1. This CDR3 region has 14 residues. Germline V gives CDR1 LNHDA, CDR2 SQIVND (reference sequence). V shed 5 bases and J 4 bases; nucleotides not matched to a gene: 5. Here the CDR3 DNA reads TGTGCCAGTAGTTCGACAGGGGGTGGCACTGAAGCTTTCTTT. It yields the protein CASSSTGGGTEAFF.

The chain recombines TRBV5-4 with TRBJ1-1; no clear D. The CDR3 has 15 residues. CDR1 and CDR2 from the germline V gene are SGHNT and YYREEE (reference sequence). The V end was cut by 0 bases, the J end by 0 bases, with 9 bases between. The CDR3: CASSLEGEMNTEAFF. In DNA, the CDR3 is TGTGCCAGCAGCTTGGAAGGAGAAATGAACACTGAAGCTTTCTTT.